This T cell receptor beta chain was recorded in a study of T-cell memory formation after mild COVID-19. Study information: TCR clusters were mostly confined to one donor each. General study findings and limits: Cross-reactive memory apparently joined, as some responding clones appeared in pre-infection memory. From day 15 to 85, contracting clones were balanced between CD4 and CD8, whereas later expanders leaned toward CD4+.

Trimming took off 8 bases at V and 10 bases at J, with 14 bases between the two ends. From germline, CDR1 is SEHNR and CDR2 FQNEAQ (reference sequence). The CDR3 totals 12 residues. In its sample, this clonotype was seen a few times. Its antigen is undetermined. TCRdb called the 5' RACE reads again in MiXCR, with one record for every CDR3 protein. The sample holds more than 100,000 distinct CDR3 sequences; about a sixth are singletons and the top ten take roughly 5.3%. The V and J genes are TRBV7-9 and TRBJ1-4, with D perhaps TRBD1 (6 bases). This TCR was recovered from a man between 18 and 35 years old who had mild COVID-19 (a few samples of this study predate the infection). Cell type and time point are not known. The sample was PBMCs or a T cell subset sorted from them (not recorded which). The CDR3 loop is CASRRGLRKLFF. CDR3 nucleotide sequence: TGTGCCAGCCGTAGGGGGTTGCGAAAACTGTTTTTT.